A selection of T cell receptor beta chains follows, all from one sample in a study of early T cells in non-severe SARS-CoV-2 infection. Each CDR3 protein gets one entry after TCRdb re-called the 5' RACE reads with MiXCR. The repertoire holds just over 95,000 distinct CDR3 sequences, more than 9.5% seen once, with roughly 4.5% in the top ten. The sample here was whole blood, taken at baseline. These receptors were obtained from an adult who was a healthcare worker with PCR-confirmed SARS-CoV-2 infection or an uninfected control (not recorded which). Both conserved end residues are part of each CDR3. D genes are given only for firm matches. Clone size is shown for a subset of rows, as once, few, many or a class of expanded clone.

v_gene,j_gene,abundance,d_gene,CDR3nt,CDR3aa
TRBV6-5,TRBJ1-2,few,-,TGTGCCAGCAGTTCCCTAGACAGTAACTATGGCTACACCTTC,CASSSLDSNYGYTF
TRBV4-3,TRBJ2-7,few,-,TGCGCCAGCAGCCAAGATCAGTACGTCGGCGAGCAGTACTTC,CASSQDQYVGEQYF
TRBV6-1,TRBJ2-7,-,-,TGTGCCAGCAGTGAAGCACGCCCTCCGGGGTACGAGCAGTACTTC,CASSEARPPGYEQYF
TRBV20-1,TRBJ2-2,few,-,TGCAGTGCTAGAGATCTTCGGCAGAAAAGCACCGGGGAGCTGTTTTTT,CSARDLRQKSTGELFF
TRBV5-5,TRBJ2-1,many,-,TGTGCCAGCAGCTTGGATCAGGGCATCTACAATGAGCAGTTCTTC,CASSLDQGIYNEQFF
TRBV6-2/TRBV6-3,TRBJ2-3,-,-,TGTGCCAGCTCGGGTCCCACAGATACGCAGTATTTT,CASSGPTDTQYF
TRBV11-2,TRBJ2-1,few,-,TGTGCCAGCAGCTTAGGAGGACGACCAACCAATGAGCAGTTCTTC,CASSLGGRPTNEQFF
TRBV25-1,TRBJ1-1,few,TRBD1,TGTGCCAGCAGTGAATCCGGACAGGGGGACACTGAAGCTTTCTTT,CASSESGQGDTEAFF
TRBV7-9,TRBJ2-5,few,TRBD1,TGTGCCAGCAGCGGCGTTTGGACAGGGGAAAGGGAGACCCAGTACTTC,CASSGVWTGERETQYF
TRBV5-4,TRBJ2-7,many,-,TGTGCCAGCAGCTTGGGTCCCAATTACGAGCAGTACTTC,CASSLGPNYEQYF
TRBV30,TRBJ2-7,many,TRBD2,TGTGCCTGGAGTGATTACGGGGCTAGCGGTCCCTACGAGCAGTACTTC,CAWSDYGASGPYEQYF
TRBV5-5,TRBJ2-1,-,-,TGTGCCAGCAGTTTCGGACAGAGAGAGTACAATGAGCAGTTCTTC,CASSFGQREYNEQFF
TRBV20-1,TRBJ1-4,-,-,TGCAGTGCGAGCACCGGGACGGTGACTAATGAAAAACTGTTTTTT,CSASTGTVTNEKLFF
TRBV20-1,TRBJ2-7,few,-,TGCAGTTCGACCCCCTCCGGGACTTCTCGTGAGCAGTACTTC,CSSTPSGTSREQYF
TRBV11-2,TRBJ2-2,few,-,TGTGCCAGCAGCTTAGCCGGGACGGGATCCGGCGGGGAGCTGTTTTTT,CASSLAGTGSGGELFF
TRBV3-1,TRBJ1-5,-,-,TGTGCCAGCAGCCAGGCCAGGAATCAGCCCCAGCATTTT,CASSQARNQPQHF
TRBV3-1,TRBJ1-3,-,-,TGTGCCAGCAGCCAAAATACGGGGGACGAAAACACCATATATTTT,CASSQNTGDENTIYF
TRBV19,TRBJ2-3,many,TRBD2,TGTGCCACCCGAGATCGGGGGGGCACAGATACGCAGTATTTT,CATRDRGGTDTQYF
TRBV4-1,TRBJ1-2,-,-,TGCGCCAGCAGTCCTCGTGAGGGAGGGACCTATGGCTACACCTTC,CASSPREGGTYGYTF
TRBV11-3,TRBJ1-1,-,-,TGTGCCAGCAGCTTAGATAGAGGGTATGAAGCTTTCTTT,CASSLDRGYEAFF
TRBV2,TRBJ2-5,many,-,TGTGCCAGCAGGAGGGGTTTGCCACCTCGAGAGACCCAGTACTTC,CASRRGLPPRETQYF